The clone carrying this T cell receptor beta chain has just one count. This sample stems from a study of CD8 T cells in Susac syndrome. Controls were healthy donors (matched for age and sex). TEMRA cells were enriched by FACS, and CD4+ and CD8+ T cells were negatively isolated. Reverse transcription of roughly 0.5 to 1 ug RNA was carried out with random hexamers. From the immunoSEQ multiplex PCR reads, TCRdb called clonotypes with MiXCR, one entry per CDR3 protein. The sample yields roughly 50,000 distinct CDR3 sequences, over 90% seen once. The receptor comes from a human donor in good health. Source material: CD8+ T cells from PBMCs.

For the CDR3, the DNA is TGCGCCAGCAGCTGGAGACGAGATACGCAGTATTTT. It codes for CASSWRRDTQYF. The chain links TRBV5-1 to TRBJ2-3; D unclear. There are 12 residues in the CDR3. V gave up 3 bases and J gave up 5 bases, with 7 bases separating them. The germline V gene encodes CDR1 SGHRS and CDR2 YFSETQ.